This is a list of T cell receptor beta chains from one sample in a study of radiotherapy plus CTLA-4 blockade in lung cancer. This table comes from immunoSEQ multiplex PCR, and its TCRdb copy is limited to in-frame clones, with some not included. Of approximately 46,000 clones in the sample, approximately 85% were seen once. The sample here was peripheral blood, taken from a patient treated with radiotherapy plus ipilimumab. The receptor source for this set is a human donor with non-small cell lung cancer whose response to radiotherapy plus ipilimumab could not be evaluated. Both conserved end residues are part of each CDR3. D genes are given only for firm matches. Clone size is not always given. Where it is, it says once, few, many or a class for expanded clones.

DNA	CDR3	V	J	size	D
TGTGCCAGCGTCGGGACAGGGACGGGCACCGGGGAGCTGTTTTTT	CASVGTGTGTGELFF	TRBV28	TRBJ2-2	-	TRBD1
TGTGCCAGCTCACCACCCCAGTCATACTATGGCTACACCTTC	CASSPPQSYYGYTF	TRBV18	TRBJ1-2	-	-
TGTGCCAGCATCCCTGGACAGGGTAGAACAGATACGCAGTATTTT	CASIPGQGRTDTQYF	TRBV6-1	TRBJ2-3	-	TRBD1
TGTGCCAGCACTATAGACAGCTTTGGGAATTCACCCCTCCACTTT	CASTIDSFGNSPLHF	TRBV6-6	TRBJ1-6	few	-
TGTGCCAGCAGCTTAGCAAGGGGCACTGAAGCTTTCTTT	CASSLARGTEAFF	TRBV7-2	TRBJ1-1	-	-
TGTGCCAGCCTGGGACTAGCGGGAGGCAGCTCCTACAATGAGCAGTTCTTC	CASLGLAGGSSYNEQFF	TRBV19	TRBJ2-1	-	TRBD2
TGTGCCAGCAGCGTACGACTAGCGGGGGGATACAATGAGCAGTTCTTC	CASSVRLAGGYNEQFF	TRBV5-6	TRBJ2-1	-	TRBD2
TGTGCCAGTAGTATCAAGCTAGCGAACACCGGGGAGCTGTTTTTT	CASSIKLANTGELFF	TRBV19	TRBJ2-2	-	-
TGTGCCAGTAGTGAGTGGATAGCGGGAGGGTTAGTCCATGAGCAGTTCTTC	CASSEWIAGGLVHEQFF	TRBV19	TRBJ2-1	-	TRBD2
TGTGCCAGCACCCATCGGGAGGGAGGCTCACCCCTCCACTTT	CASTHREGGSPLHF	TRBV7-2	TRBJ1-6	once	-
TGTGCCTGGAGTGTTCGCACCGGGGAGCTGTTTTTT	CAWSVRTGELFF	TRBV30	TRBJ2-2	once	-
TGTGCCAGTAGTATGGGACAGGGGAACACTGAAGCTTTCTTT	CASSMGQGNTEAFF	TRBV19	TRBJ1-1	-	TRBD1
TGTGCCAGCGGCCGGGGGAACACTGAAGCTTTCTTT	CASGRGNTEAFF	TRBV7-9	TRBJ1-1	once	-
TGTGCCAGCAGGCGGAGCAATCAGCCCCAGCATTTT	CASRRSNQPQHF	TRBV28	TRBJ1-5	-	-
TGTGCCACCACGCAGGGCTTCTACGAGCAGTACTTC	CATTQGFYEQYF	TRBV28	TRBJ2-7	-	-
TGTGCCAGCAGCTACTACAGGGCTGGAAACACCATATATTTT	CASSYYRAGNTIYF	TRBV28	TRBJ1-3	once	-
TGTGCCAGCAGCTTAGTCTCAGATACGCAGTATTTT	CASSLVSDTQYF	TRBV7-2	TRBJ2-3	-	-
TGTGCCAGCAGCTTAGGCAGCGAGACAGATACGCAGTATTTT	CASSLGSETDTQYF	TRBV7-2	TRBJ2-3	-	-
TGTGCCATCAGTCAGGGGATTGGCTATGGCTACACCTTC	CAISQGIGYGYTF	TRBV10-3	TRBJ1-2	-	-
TGCACCAGCAGCCAAGTGACAGGGGGATGCGCAACTAATGAAAAACTGTTTTTT	CTSSQVTGGCATNEKLFF	TRBV1	TRBJ1-4	-	-